The source of this TCR beta chain is a study of blood T cell repertoires in COVID-19. Per the germline V gene, CDR1 is LGHDT and CDR2 is YNNKEL (reference sequence). The CDR3 contains 13 residues. The V gene lost 1 base and the J gene lost 5 bases, with 8 bases spanning the gap. This table comes from immunoSEQ multiplex PCR, and its TCRdb copy is limited to in-frame clones, with some not included. Of about 250,000 clones detected, 80% to 90% appear once; the ten largest clones hold less than 2.5%. V is TRBV3-1 (or the pseudogene TRBV3-2) and J is TRBJ2-5; weak D call: TRBD2 (5 bases). The origin of this receptor is a woman aged 18-35 years who had recovered from COVID-19. Sample: PBMCs or T cells enriched from blood (not recorded which). The CDR3 sequence is CASSQGTWETQYF. In DNA, the CDR3 is TGTGCCAGCAGCCAAGGGACTTGGGAGACCCAGTACTTC.